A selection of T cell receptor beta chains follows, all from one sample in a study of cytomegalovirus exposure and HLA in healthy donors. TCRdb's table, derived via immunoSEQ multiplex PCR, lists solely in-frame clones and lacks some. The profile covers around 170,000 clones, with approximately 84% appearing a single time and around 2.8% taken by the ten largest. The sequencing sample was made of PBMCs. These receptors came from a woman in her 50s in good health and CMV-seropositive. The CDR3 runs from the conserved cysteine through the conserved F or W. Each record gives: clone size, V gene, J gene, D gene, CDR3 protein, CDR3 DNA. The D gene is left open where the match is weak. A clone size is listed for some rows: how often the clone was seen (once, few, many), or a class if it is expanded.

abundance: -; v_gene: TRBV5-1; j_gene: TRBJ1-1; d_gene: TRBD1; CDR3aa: CASSSSGQGGHTEAFF; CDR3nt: TGCGCCAGCAGCTCCTCGGGTCAGGGGGGCCACACTGAAGCTTTCTTT
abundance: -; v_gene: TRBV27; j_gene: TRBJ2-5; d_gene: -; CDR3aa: CASSLSWAKQETQYF; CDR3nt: TGTGCCAGCAGTTTATCTTGGGCTAAGCAAGAGACCCAGTACTTC
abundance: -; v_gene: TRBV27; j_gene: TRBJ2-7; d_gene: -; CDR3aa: CASSLTGAYEQYF; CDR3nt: TGTGCCAGCAGTTTAACGGGGGCCTACGAGCAGTACTTC
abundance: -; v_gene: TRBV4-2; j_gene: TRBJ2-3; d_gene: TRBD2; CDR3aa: CASSQVGLAGVVTQYF; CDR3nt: TGTGCCAGCAGCCAAGTCGGACTAGCGGGGGTAGTTACGCAGTATTTT
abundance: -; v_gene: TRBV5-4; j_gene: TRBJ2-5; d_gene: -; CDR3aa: CASSLNQGQQETQYF; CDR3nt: TGTGCCAGCAGCTTGAATCAGGGGCAACAAGAGACCCAGTACTTC
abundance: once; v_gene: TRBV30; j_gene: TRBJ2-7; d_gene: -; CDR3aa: CAWSVAARHTF; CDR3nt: TGTGCCTGGAGCGTAGCTGCACGTCATACTTTC
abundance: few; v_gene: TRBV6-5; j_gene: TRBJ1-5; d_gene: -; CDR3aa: CASSSGYQPQHF; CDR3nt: TGTGCCAGCAGTTCGGGGTATCAGCCCCAGCATTTT
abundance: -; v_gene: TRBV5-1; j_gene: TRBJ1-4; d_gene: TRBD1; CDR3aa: CASSLEGQGWEKLFF; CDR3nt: TGCGCCAGCAGCTTGGAAGGACAGGGATGGGAAAAACTGTTTTTT
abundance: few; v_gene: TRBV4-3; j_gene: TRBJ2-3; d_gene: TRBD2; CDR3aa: CASSQDGGSGVAADTQYF; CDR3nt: TGCGCCAGCAGCCAAGATGGAGGTAGCGGGGTAGCAGCAGATACGCAGTATTTT
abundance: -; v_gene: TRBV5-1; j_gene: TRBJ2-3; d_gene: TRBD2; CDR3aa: CASSLRVAGSTDTQYF; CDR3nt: TGCGCCAGCAGCTTGCGAGTAGCGGGGAGCACAGATACGCAGTATTTT
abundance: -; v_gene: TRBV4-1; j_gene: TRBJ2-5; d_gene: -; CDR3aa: CASSQRLSQAETQYF; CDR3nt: TGCGCCAGCAGCCAAAGGCTCAGTCAGGCAGAGACCCAGTACTTC
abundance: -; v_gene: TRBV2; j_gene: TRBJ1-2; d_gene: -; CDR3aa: CASSSLSYGYTF; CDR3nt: TGTGCCAGCAGCTCCCTCAGCTATGGCTACACCTTC
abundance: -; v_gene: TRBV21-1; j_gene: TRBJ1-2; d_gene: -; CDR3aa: CAPSEGGRGYTF; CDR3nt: TGTGCCCCCTCCGAAGGGGGTCGAGGCTACACCTTC
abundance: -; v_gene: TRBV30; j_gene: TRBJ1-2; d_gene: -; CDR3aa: CAWSVRVIGYTF; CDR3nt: TGTGCCTGGAGTGTACGGGTCATTGGCTACACCTTC
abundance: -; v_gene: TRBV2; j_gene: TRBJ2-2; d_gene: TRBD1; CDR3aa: CASSGTGLDTGELFF; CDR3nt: TGTGCCAGCAGCGGGACAGGGCTGGACACCGGGGAGCTGTTTTTT
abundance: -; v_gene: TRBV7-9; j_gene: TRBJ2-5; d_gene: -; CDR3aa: CASSSLGLGQIQETQYF; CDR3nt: TGTGCCAGCAGCTCGCTGGGGCTCGGACAGATACAAGAGACCCAGTACTTC
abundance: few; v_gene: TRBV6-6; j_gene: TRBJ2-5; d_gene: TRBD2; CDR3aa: CASRAGTSKETQYF; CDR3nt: TGTGCCAGCAGGGCCGGGACTAGTAAAGAGACCCAGTACTTC
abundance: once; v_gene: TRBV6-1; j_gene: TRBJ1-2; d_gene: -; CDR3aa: CASSKTRERGYGYTF; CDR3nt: TGTGCCAGCAGCAAAACCCGGGAACGGGGGTATGGCTACACCTTC
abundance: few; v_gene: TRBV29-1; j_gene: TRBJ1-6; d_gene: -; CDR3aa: CSASRGYNSPLHF; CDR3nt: TGCAGCGCCTCGAGGGGGTACAATTCACCCCTCCACTTT
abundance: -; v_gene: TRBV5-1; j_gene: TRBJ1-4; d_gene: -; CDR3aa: CASSFGRANEKLFF; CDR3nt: TGCGCCAGCAGCTTTGGCAGGGCTAATGAAAAACTGTTTTTT
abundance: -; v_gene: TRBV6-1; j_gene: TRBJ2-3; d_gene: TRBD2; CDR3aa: CASSHPSGGKDTQYF; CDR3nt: TGTGCCAGCAGTCACCCTAGCGGGGGAAAAGATACGCAGTATTTT
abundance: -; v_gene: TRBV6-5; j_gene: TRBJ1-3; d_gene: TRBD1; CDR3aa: CASRDTGVSGNTIYF; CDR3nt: TGTGCCAGCAGGGACACAGGGGTCTCTGGAAACACCATATATTTT
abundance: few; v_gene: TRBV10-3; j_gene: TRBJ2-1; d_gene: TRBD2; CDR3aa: CATIGILAGGPYNEQFF; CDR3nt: TGTGCCACCATAGGCATCCTAGCGGGGGGTCCCTACAATGAGCAGTTCTTC
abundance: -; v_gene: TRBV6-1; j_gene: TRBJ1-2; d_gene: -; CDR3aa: CASSEAVSTYGYTF; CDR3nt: TGTGCCAGCAGTGAAGCGGTCAGTACCTATGGCTACACCTTC
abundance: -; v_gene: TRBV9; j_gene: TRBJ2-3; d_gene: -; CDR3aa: CASSVGAGPTTDTRYF; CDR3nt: TGTGCCAGCAGCGTAGGGGCGGGGCCCACCACAGATACGCGGTATTTT
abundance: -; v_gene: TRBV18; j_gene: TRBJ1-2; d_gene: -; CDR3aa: CASSPSLGYTF; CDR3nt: TGTGCCAGCTCACCATCACTCGGCTACACCTTC
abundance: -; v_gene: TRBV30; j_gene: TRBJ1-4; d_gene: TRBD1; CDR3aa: CAWSVGTGANEKLFF; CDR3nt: TGTGCCTGGAGTGTAGGAACAGGGGCTAATGAAAAACTGTTTTTT
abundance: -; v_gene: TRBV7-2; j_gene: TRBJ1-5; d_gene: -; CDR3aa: CASSSQGGSNQPQHF; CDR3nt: TGTGCCAGCAGCTCCCAGGGAGGTAGCAATCAGCCCCAGCATTTT
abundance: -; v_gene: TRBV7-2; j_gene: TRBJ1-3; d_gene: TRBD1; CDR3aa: CASSLRGQRNGNTIYF; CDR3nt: TGTGCCAGCAGCTTAAGGGGACAGCGTAATGGAAACACCATATATTTT
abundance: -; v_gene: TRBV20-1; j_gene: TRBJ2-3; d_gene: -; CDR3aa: CSAPSTDTQYF; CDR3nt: TGCAGTGCCCCATCCACAGATACGCAGTATTTT
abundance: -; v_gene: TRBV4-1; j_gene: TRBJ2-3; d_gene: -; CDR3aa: CASSQESAVDTDTQYF; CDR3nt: TGCGCCAGCAGCCAAGAATCAGCGGTTGACACAGATACGCAGTATTTT
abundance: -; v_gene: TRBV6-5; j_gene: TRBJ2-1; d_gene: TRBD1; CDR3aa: CASSYDRGPYNEQFF; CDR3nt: TGTGCCAGCAGTTACGACAGGGGCCCCTACAATGAGCAGTTCTTC
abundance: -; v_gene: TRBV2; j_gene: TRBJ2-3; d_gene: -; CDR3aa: CASRTDSTDTQYF; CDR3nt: TGTGCCAGCAGGACAGATAGCACAGATACGCAGTATTTT
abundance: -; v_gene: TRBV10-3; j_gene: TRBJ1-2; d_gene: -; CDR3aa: CAISEIQGYGYTF; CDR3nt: TGTGCCATCAGTGAGATCCAGGGCTATGGCTACACCTTC
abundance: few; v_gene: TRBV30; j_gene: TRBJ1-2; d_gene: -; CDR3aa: CAWDRPDHYGYTF; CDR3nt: TGTGCCTGGGACAGGCCGGATCACTATGGCTACACCTTC
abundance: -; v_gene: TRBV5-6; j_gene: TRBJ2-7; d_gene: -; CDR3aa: CASSHWLDGEDEQYF; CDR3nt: TGTGCCAGCAGCCATTGGTTAGACGGGGAGGACGAGCAGTACTTC
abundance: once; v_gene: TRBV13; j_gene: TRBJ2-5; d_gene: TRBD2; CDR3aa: CASSLGSASGPDGKTQYF; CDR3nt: TGTGCCAGCAGCTTAGGATCGGCTAGCGGGCCGGACGGAAAGACCCAGTACTTC
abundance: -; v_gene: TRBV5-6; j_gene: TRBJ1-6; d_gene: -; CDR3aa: CASSFEDRNSPLHF; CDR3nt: TGTGCCAGCAGCTTTGAGGACAGAAATTCACCCCTCCACTTT
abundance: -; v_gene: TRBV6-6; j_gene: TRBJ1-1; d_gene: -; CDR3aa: CASSGILTEAFF; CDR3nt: TGTGCCAGCAGTGGCATCCTCACTGAAGCTTTCTTT
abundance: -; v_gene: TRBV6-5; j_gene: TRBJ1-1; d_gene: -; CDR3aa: CASRNPAPEAFF; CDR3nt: TGTGCCAGCCGAAACCCAGCGCCTGAAGCTTTCTTT
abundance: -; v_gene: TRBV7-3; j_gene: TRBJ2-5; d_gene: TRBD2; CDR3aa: CASSNSGAQETQYF; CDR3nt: TGTGCCAGCAGCAATAGCGGGGCTCAAGAGACCCAGTACTTC
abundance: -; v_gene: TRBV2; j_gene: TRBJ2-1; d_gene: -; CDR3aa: CASSEYPSSWNEQFF; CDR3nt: TGTGCCAGCAGTGAGTATCCTAGCAGTTGGAATGAGCAGTTCTTC